The 18 T cell receptor beta chains in this list originate from one sample, sequenced in a study of shared clonotypes between healthy human individuals. Terminally differentiated effector memory CD45RA+ cells were left out of the naive CD8 fraction, which was CD45RO-negative and positively selected for CCR7. The repertoire was sequenced with immunoSEQ multiplex PCR; TCRdb's copy has only in-frame clones and lacks some. Here the sample spans millions of clones, about 95% being singletons. Material: naive CD8+ T cells sorted from blood. The source is a man between 18 and 35 years old in good health.

This clone was recorded only once. The chain uses TRBV27 and TRBJ2-2, with D hard to call. The CDR3 covers 17 residues. Trimming removed 4 bases from V and 7 bases from J, with 22 bases in between. Germline V CDR1 and CDR2: MNHEY, SMNVEV (reference sequence). As DNA, the CDR3 is TGTGCCAGCAGTTCATACGACTGGAACAAGAGTGACGGGGAGCTGTTTTTT. It encodes CASSSYDWNKSDGELFF.

This clone was found once. This chain links TRBV2 with TRBJ1-4; tentative D call: TRBD1 (6 bases). Per germline, CDR1 SNHLY and CDR2 FYNNEI. The CDR3 spans 14 residues. Trimming shortened V by 6 bases and J by 7 bases, and 15 bases separated the two germline ends. In nucleotides, the CDR3 is TGTGCCAGCAGGGGGGGCGCTTCCAGTGAAAAACTGTTTTTT. Protein sequence: CASRGGASSEKLFF.

The chain has TRBV6-1 and TRBJ2-3, with D possibly matching TRBD2 (6 bases). Per germline, CDR1 MNHNS and CDR2 SASEGT. There are 12 residues in the CDR3. The ends were cut back, 6 bases at V and 2 bases at J, with 6 bases in the middle. The CDR3 coding sequence is TGTGCCAGCAGGGACTACACAGATACGCAGTATTTT. It specifies CASRDYTDTQYF.

A note on this clone: Just one base apart from a much larger clone, this may be a read error. V usage is TRBV6-5 and J usage is TRBJ1-1; D unresolved. With 0 bases removed from V and 1 base from J, the gap between germline ends came to 6 bases. Germline lookup yields CDR1 MNHEY and CDR2 SVGAGI. The CDR3 loop spans 14 amino acids. Here the CDR3 reads CASSYSKGNTEAFF. CDR3 coding DNA: TGTGCCAGCAGTTACTCGAAGGGGAACACTGAAGCTTTCTTT.

The genes are TRBV19 and TRBJ1-2, with no clear D. The length of the CDR3 is 18 residues. CDR1 is LNHDA and CDR2 is SQIVND in the germline V gene (reference sequence). V was trimmed by 0 bases and J by 2 bases, leaving 19 bases between them. As DNA, the CDR3 is TGTGCCAGTAGTATAGATGGGGAGACACTCGGAGGGAACTATGGCTACACCTTC. Translating it yields CASSIDGETLGGNYGYTF.

The chain couples TRBV29-1 to TRBJ2-3, with 7 bases that match TRBD1. Germline V gene data show CDR1 as SQVTM and CDR2 as ANQGSEA. The ends lost 0 bases at V and 0 bases at J; junction bases unmatched: 6. This CDR3 has 16 residues. CDR3 nucleotides: TGCAGCGTTGAAGATCCCAGGGGGTCTAGCACAGATACGCAGTATTTT. This translates into CSVEDPRGSSTDTQYF.

V usage is TRBV4-1 and J usage is TRBJ1-6; TRBD1 matches 7 bases. J was trimmed by 2 bases and V by 4 bases; bases with no gene match: 8. Germline values: CDR1 MGHRA, CDR2 YSYEKL. This CDR3 comprises 17 residues. CDR3 sequence: CASSLITGTAYNSPLHF. CDR3 in DNA: TGCGCCAGCAGCCTAATTACCGGGACAGCCTATAATTCACCCCTCCACTTT.

This chain links TRBV5-6 with TRBJ2-2; D remains ambiguous. The ends were cut back, 2 bases at V and 5 bases at J, with 10 bases in the middle. This CDR3 has 14 amino acids. CDR1 and CDR2 (germline): SGHDT, YYEEEE. The CDR3 nucleotides read TGTGCCAGCAGCTTCCGCATGGGGACCGGGGAGCTGTTTTTT. Protein sequence: CASSFRMGTGELFF.

The genes are TRBV25-1 and TRBJ2-2, with D maybe TRBD2 (5 bases). Trimming left V 7 bases short and J 8 bases short, with 8 bases between. Germline values: CDR1 MGHDK, CDR2 SYGVNS. CDR3 length: 11 residues. The CDR3 here is CASTSGGELFF. CDR3 sequence (DNA): TGTGCCAGCACCTCGGGGGGGGAGCTGTTTTTT.

The CDR3 loop reads CASLYGLALSTDTQYF. Written as DNA, the CDR3 is TGTGCCAGTTTGTACGGACTAGCGTTGAGCACAGATACGCAGTATTTT. This chain uses TRBV2 with TRBJ2-3; 9 bases map to TRBD2. This CDR3 spans 16 amino acids. Germline CDR1 SNHLY, CDR2 FYNNEI. The J segment lost 0 bases and the V segment lost 9 bases, leaving 10 bases of the junction unmatched.

V and J are TRBV9 and TRBJ1-2, with D perhaps TRBD1 (6 bases). Germline lookup yields CDR1 SGDLS and CDR2 YYNGEE. The V end lost 3 bases, the J end lost 3 bases, and 18 bases lay between the germline ends. This CDR3 comprises 16 residues. The CDR3 here is CASSGTREGDHYGYTF. The CDR3 nucleotides are TGTGCCAGCAGCGGAACCCGGGAGGGGGACCACTATGGCTACACCTTC.

Concerning this clone itself: This specimen includes other DNA sequences encoding the same CDR3. The chain uses TRBV5-6 and TRBJ2-7; D unresolved. The CDR3 runs 11 residues. Trimming stripped 2 bases from V and 4 bases from J, with 4 bases between. Germline assignment: CDR1 SGHDT and CDR2 YYEEEE. This CDR3 is CASSLVYEQYF. CDR3 coding DNA: TGTGCCAGCAGCTTAGTATACGAGCAGTACTTC.

This chain joins TRBV6-5 and TRBJ2-5; D may match TRBD1 or TRBD2 (7 bases each). Germline CDR1 MNHEY, CDR2 SVGAGI. Trimming stripped 1 base from V and 2 bases from J, with 14 bases between. The CDR3 runs 16 residues. The CDR3 region is CASSYFGEGAQETQYF. CDR3 nucleotides: TGTGCCAGCAGTTACTTTGGGGAGGGGGCTCAAGAGACCCAGTACTTC.

The chain employs TRBV5-4 and TRBJ1-2; no definite D call. Per germline, CDR1 SGHNT and CDR2 YYREEE (reference sequence). The CDR3 contains 14 residues. The V end was cut by 0 bases, the J end by 2 bases, with 8 bases between. The CDR3 is CASSLGTENYGYTF. The CDR3 DNA sequence: TGTGCCAGCAGCTTGGGGACCGAGAACTATGGCTACACCTTC.

This chain connects TRBV5-1 to TRBJ2-5; 13 bases match TRBD2. Per germline, CDR1 SGHRS and CDR2 YFSETQ. The CDR3 is 17 amino acids. Trimming removed 0 bases from V and 5 bases from J; junction bases left unmatched: 7. CDR3 protein: CASSLDELAGGVETQYF. The CDR3 DNA reads as TGCGCCAGCAGCTTGGACGAACTAGCGGGAGGGGTGGAGACCCAGTACTTC.

The chain is built from TRBV7-8 and TRBJ2-7, with no clear D. The V end was cut by 0 bases, the J end by 6 bases, with 12 bases between. The CDR3 has 14 amino acids. CDR1 and CDR2 (germline): SGHVS, FQNEAQ. The CDR3 reads CASSLAYDPLEQYF. As DNA, the CDR3 is TGTGCCAGCAGCTTAGCGTACGATCCGCTCGAGCAGTACTTC.

The rearrangement joins TRBV2 to TRBJ1-2; no reliable D call. Germline V gene lookup returns CDR1 SNHLY and CDR2 FYNNEI. Between the trimmed V and J ends, which lost 2 bases and 4 bases, there was a span of 11 bases. The CDR3 totals 14 residues. CDR3 sequence (DNA): TGTGCCAGCAGTGAACCTTCCGGGCTCTATGGCTACACCTTC. Its translation: CASSEPSGLYGYTF.

The V call is TRBV27, the J call TRBJ2-1, with 8 nucleotides matching TRBD2. Trimming took 8 bases from V and 5 from J; bases not matched to a gene: 8. Germline-derived CDR1 and CDR2 are MNHEY and SMNVEV (reference sequence). The CDR3 has 14 residues. The CDR3 DNA sequence: TGTGCCAGCGGGGGTTATAGCGGGGACAATGAGCAGTTCTTC. This translates into CASGGYSGDNEQFF.